The rows below give T cell receptor beta chains drawn from one sample of a study of control samples from healthy donors and cancer patients. The repertoire was sequenced with immunoSEQ multiplex PCR; TCRdb's copy has only in-frame clones and lacks some. The table lists approximately 100,000 clones, 90% of them singletons, with more than 3.5% in the top ten. Source material: blood. All receptors come from a human donor in good health. The donor label of this sample is uncertain. Each CDR3 is given with its conserved first and last residue. D genes are given only for firm matches. The size entry is marked missing in some rows and otherwise reads once, few, many or a size class.

TRBV19	NA	NA	TRBJ1-1	12	CASSTLGQEAFF	TGTGCCAGTAGTACGCTCGGACAGGAAGCTTTCTTT
TRBV5-5	NA	NA	TRBJ2-7	16	CASSSLPPDRAYEQYF	TGTGCCAGCAGCTCCCTGCCGCCGGACAGAGCCTACGAGCAGTACTTC
TRBV7-2	NA	NA	TRBJ1-2	11	CASSLIRGYTF	TGTGCCAGCAGCTTAATCCGAGGCTACACCTTC
TRBV7-9	NA	NA	TRBJ2-7	13	CASSSTGYDEQYF	TGTGCCAGCAGCTCCACAGGGTACGACGAGCAGTACTTC
TRBV18	NA	NA	TRBJ1-5	15	CASSPRGDSNQPQHF	TGTGCCAGCTCACCACGAGGGGATAGCAATCAGCCCCAGCATTTT
TRBV6-2/TRBV6-3	TRBD2	once	TRBJ2-1	14	CASSYSGTSNEQFF	TGTGCCAGCAGTTACTCGGGGACTAGCAATGAGCAGTTCTTC
TRBV2	NA	NA	TRBJ1-1	12	CARREGNTEAFF	TGTGCCCGCCGGGAGGGGAACACTGAAGCTTTCTTT
TRBV6-1	NA	NA	TRBJ1-3	14	CASSDVGGRNTIYF	TGTGCCAGCAGTGACGTTGGGGGAAGAAACACCATATATTTT
TRBV30	NA	NA	TRBJ1-2	14	CAWSVRGTIYGYTF	TGTGCCTGGAGTGTACGCGGGACGATATATGGCTACACCTTC
TRBV30	NA	NA	TRBJ1-1	16	CAWGAGTWERNTEAFF	TGTGCCTGGGGCGCCGGGACTTGGGAAAGGAACACTGAAGCTTTCTTT
TRBV27	NA	once	TRBJ1-2	13	CASRTGVRMGYTF	TGTGCCAGCAGGACTGGGGTCCGGATGGGCTACACCTTC
TRBV5-4	NA	NA	TRBJ2-3	16	CASSSRTNPGTDTQYF	TGTGCCAGCAGCTCCCGGACCAACCCTGGGACAGATACGCAGTATTTT
TRBV7-8	NA	NA	TRBJ1-1	15	CASSLNSGVADAAFF	TGTGCCAGCAGCTTAAACTCGGGCGTCGCTGATGCGGCTTTCTTT
TRBV5-6	NA	NA	TRBJ2-7	16	CASSLGGREVPYEQYF	TGTGCCAGCAGCTTGGGCGGCAGGGAGGTCCCCTACGAGCAGTACTTC
TRBV6-5	NA	NA	TRBJ2-1	11	CASSYTNEQFF	TGTGCCAGCAGTTACACTAATGAGCAGTTCTTC
TRBV7-9	NA	few	TRBJ1-1	15	CASSSGSVVNTEAFF	TGTGCCAGCAGCTCAGGGTCCGTCGTGAACACTGAAGCTTTCTTT
TRBV20-1	NA	NA	TRBJ2-2	14	CSASDISNTGELFF	TGCAGTGCTAGTGATATTTCGAACACCGGGGAGCTGTTTTTT
TRBV11-3	NA	NA	TRBJ2-2	16	CASSLDSGFGGGELFF	TGTGCCAGCAGCTTAGATTCGGGGTTCGGAGGCGGGGAGCTGTTTTTT
TRBV6-5	TRBD1	NA	TRBJ1-2	15	CASSPGTDLFYGYTF	TGTGCCAGCAGCCCCGGGACAGATTTGTTCTATGGCTACACCTTC
TRBV5-1	TRBD1	NA	TRBJ2-3	16	CASSYTDRGHTDTQYF	TGCGCCAGCAGCTATACAGACAGGGGGCACACAGATACGCAGTATTTT
TRBV27	NA	NA	TRBJ1-5	15	CASGFDSHSNQPQHF	TGTGCCAGCGGTTTTGACAGCCATAGCAATCAGCCCCAGCATTTT
TRBV7-9	NA	NA	TRBJ1-2	13	CASSSGEGYGYTF	TGTGCCAGTAGCTCCGGGGAAGGCTATGGCTACACCTTC
TRBV7-9	NA	few	TRBJ2-1	19	CASSPRFKLDTASYNEQFF	TGTGCCAGCAGCCCCCGGTTTAAGTTAGACACCGCCTCCTACAATGAGCAGTTCTTC
TRBV28	NA	NA	TRBJ1-2	14	CASSRTDTNYGYTF	TGTGCCAGCAGTCGGACGGATACTAACTATGGCTACACCTTC
TRBV27	NA	NA	TRBJ1-1	14	CASSSTGMYTEAFF	TGTGCCAGCAGTTCAACGGGCATGTACACTGAAGCTTTCTTT
TRBV9	NA	NA	TRBJ1-6	16	CASSLFEGLDNSPLHF	TGTGCCAGCAGCTTGTTTGAGGGCCTGGATAATTCACCCCTCCACTTT
TRBV7-8	TRBD1	NA	TRBJ1-1	15	CASSLTGTGVAEAFF	TGTGCCAGCAGCTTAACCGGGACAGGGGTTGCTGAAGCTTTCTTT
TRBV6-2/TRBV6-3	TRBD1	few	TRBJ1-5	16	CASSYEGGQVNQPQHF	TGTGCCAGCAGTTACGAAGGAGGACAGGTCAATCAGCCCCAGCATTTT
TRBV28	NA	NA	TRBJ1-5	14	CASSLPGGNQPQHF	TGTGCCAGCAGTTTGCCAGGAGGCAATCAGCCCCAGCATTTT
TRBV11-2	NA	NA	TRBJ2-3	14	CASSPGTVVDTQYF	TGTGCCAGCAGCCCCGGGACTGTCGTAGATACGCAGTATTTT
TRBV27	NA	NA	TRBJ1-3	13	CASSLTRGNTIYF	TGTGCCAGCAGTCTGACACGAGGAAACACCATATATTTT
TRBV5-6	TRBD1	once	TRBJ1-4	15	CASSWGQGESEKLFF	TGTGCCAGCAGCTGGGGACAGGGTGAGAGTGAAAAACTGTTTTTT
TRBV15	NA	NA	TRBJ1-6	16	CATSRDLGRVASPLHF	TGTGCCACCAGCAGAGATTTAGGGAGGGTAGCTTCACCCCTCCACTTT
TRBV4-2	TRBD1	NA	TRBJ2-2	14	CASSWGQGTGELFF	TGTGCCAGCAGCTGGGGACAGGGTACCGGGGAGCTGTTTTTT
TRBV10-1	NA	few	TRBJ2-7	14	CASSESGREYEQYF	TGCGCCAGCAGTGAGTCGGGCAGGGAGTACGAGCAGTACTTC
TRBV28	NA	NA	TRBJ1-4	15	CASSPSGGRGEKLFF	TGTGCCAGCAGCCCAAGCGGGGGGAGGGGTGAAAAACTGTTTTTT
TRBV14	NA	once	TRBJ1-4	16	CASSQGVGRINEKLFF	TGTGCCAGCAGCCAAGGTGTGGGACGGATTAATGAAAAACTGTTTTTT
TRBV10-3	TRBD1	NA	TRBJ1-2	13	CAIRQGANYGYTF	TGTGCCATCAGGCAGGGGGCTAATTATGGCTACACCTTC
TRBV19	TRBD1	NA	TRBJ1-5	16	CASSTLQGDGNQPQHF	TGTGCCAGTAGTACCCTCCAGGGGGACGGCAATCAGCCCCAGCATTTT
TRBV18	TRBD1	NA	TRBJ1-5	16	CASSQTGTGGNQPQHF	TGTGCCAGCTCACAAACCGGGACAGGTGGCAATCAGCCCCAGCATTTT
TRBV7-9	NA	NA	TRBJ2-1	16	CASSLAGGATYNEQFF	TGTGCCAGCAGCTTAGCGGGCGGGGCCACTTACAATGAGCAGTTCTTC
TRBV5-1	TRBD1	NA	TRBJ1-2	14	CASSVTGGNYGYTF	TGCGCCAGCAGCGTGACAGGGGGCAACTATGGCTACACCTTC
TRBV6-5	NA	NA	TRBJ2-2	13	CASRPTNTGELFF	TGTGCCAGCAGACCGACTAATACCGGGGAGCTGTTTTTT
TRBV19	NA	NA	TRBJ2-1	15	CASSIQARRESEQFF	TGTGCCAGTAGTATACAGGCACGTAGGGAGAGTGAGCAGTTCTTC
TRBV14	NA	NA	TRBJ2-1	9	CASKCSEFF	TGTGCCAGCAAGTGTTCTGAGTTCTTC
TRBV6-2/TRBV6-3	NA	NA	TRBJ1-1	13	CASSYLGNTEAFF	TGTGCCAGCAGTTACTTGGGCAACACTGAAGCTTTCTTT
TRBV30	NA	NA	TRBJ1-2	13	CAWRDTGIGGYTF	TGTGCCTGGAGGGATACAGGGATCGGTGGCTACACCTTC
TRBV5-6	NA	NA	TRBJ1-4	19	CASSSGSVFTGEFNEKLFF	TGTGCCAGCAGCTCCGGGAGTGTGTTTACAGGAGAGTTTAATGAAAAACTGTTTTTT
TRBV11-2	NA	NA	TRBJ2-3	14	CASSSRDLADTQYF	TGTGCCAGCAGCTCCCGGGACTTGGCAGATACGCAGTATTTT
TRBV5-1	TRBD1	NA	TRBJ2-1	15	CASSLDRGRNNEQFF	TGCGCCAGCAGCCTGGACAGGGGGCGCAACAATGAGCAGTTCTTC